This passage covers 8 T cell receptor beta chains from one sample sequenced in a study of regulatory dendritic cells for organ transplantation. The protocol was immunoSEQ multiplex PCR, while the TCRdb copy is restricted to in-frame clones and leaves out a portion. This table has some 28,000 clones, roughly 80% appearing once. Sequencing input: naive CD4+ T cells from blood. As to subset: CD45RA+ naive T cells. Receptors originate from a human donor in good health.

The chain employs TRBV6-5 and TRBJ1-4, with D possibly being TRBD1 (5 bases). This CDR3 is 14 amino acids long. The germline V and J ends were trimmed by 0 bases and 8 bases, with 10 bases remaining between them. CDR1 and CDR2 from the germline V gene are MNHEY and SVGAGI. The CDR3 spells CASSYSAGKEKLFF. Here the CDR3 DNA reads TGTGCCAGCAGTTACTCGGCAGGGAAAGAAAAACTGTTTTTT.

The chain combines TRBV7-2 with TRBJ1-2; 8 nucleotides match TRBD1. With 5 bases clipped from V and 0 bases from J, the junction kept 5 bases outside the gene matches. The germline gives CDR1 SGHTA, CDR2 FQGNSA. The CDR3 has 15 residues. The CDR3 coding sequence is TGTGCCAGCAGCGCCCGGACAGGGACTAACTATGGCTACACCTTC. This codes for CASSARTGTNYGYTF.

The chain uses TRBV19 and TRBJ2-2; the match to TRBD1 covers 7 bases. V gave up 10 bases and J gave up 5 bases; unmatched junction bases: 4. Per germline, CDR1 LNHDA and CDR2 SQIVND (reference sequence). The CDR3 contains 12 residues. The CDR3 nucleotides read TGTGCCATCTCAGGGGGTACCGGGGAGCTGTTTTTT. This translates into CAISGGTGELFF.

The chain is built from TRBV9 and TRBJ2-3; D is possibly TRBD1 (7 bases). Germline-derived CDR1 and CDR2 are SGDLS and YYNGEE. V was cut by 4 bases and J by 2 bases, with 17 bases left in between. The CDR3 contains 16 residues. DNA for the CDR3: TGTGCCAGCAGCTTCGGAGGGACAGACCTCACAGATACGCAGTATTTT. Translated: CASSFGGTDLTDTQYF.

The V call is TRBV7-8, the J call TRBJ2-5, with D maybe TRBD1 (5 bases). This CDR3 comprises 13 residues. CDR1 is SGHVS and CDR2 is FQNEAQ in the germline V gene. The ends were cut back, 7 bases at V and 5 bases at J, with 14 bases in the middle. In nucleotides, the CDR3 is TGTGCCAGCACTTCGCAGGGCTGGGAGACCCAGTACTTC. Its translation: CASTSQGWETQYF.

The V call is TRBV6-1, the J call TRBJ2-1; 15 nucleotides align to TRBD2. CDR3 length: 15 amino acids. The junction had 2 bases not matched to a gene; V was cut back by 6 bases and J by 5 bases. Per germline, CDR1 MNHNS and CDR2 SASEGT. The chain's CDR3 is CASSGTSGGHNEQFF. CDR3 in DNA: TGTGCCAGCAGCGGGACTAGCGGGGGGCACAATGAGCAGTTCTTC.

The CDR3 DNA follows: TGTGCCAGCAGTGCCAGACAGGCCCTTCGTGGCTACACCTTC. It yields the protein CASSARQALRGYTF. V gene TRBV6-5 combines with J gene TRBJ1-2, with D tentatively TRBD1 (6 bases). The CDR3 covers 14 residues. Germline CDR1 and CDR2: MNHEY and SVGAGI. Trimming cost V 5 bases and J 7 bases, with 17 bases left between them.

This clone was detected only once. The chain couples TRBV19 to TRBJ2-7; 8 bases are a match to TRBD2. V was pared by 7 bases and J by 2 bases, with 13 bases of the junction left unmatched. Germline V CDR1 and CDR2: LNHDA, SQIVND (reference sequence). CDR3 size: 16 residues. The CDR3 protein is CASTPRGGGGTYEQYF. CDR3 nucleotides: TGTGCCAGTACCCCCCGGGGGGGCGGGGGGACCTACGAGCAGTACTTC.